These 15 T cell receptor beta chains were all obtained from the same sample, sequenced in a study of shared clonotypes between healthy human individuals. The table came from immunoSEQ multiplex PCR; TCRdb's copy has only in-frame clones and leaves some out. The repertoire holds some 2,500,000 clones, 80% to 95% seen once, with approximately 0.37% in the top ten. Sequenced input: naive CD4+ T cells from PBMCs. Subset specified: CD45RA+ positively selected. These receptors were obtained from a man younger than 35 in good health. Some clones in this sample may be carry-over from other donors' samples.

The chain uses TRBV4-3 and TRBJ2-5; D tentatively fits TRBD1 or TRBD2 (5 bases each). CDR1 LGHNA and CDR2 YSLEER come from the germline V gene. CDR3 size: 14 residues. V was shortened by 0 bases and J by 5 bases, with 10 bases between the two germline ends. The CDR3 DNA follows: TGCGCCAGCAGCCAAGACACGGGGCAGGAGACCCAGTACTTC. This sequence encodes CASSQDTGQETQYF.

This chain connects TRBV7-2 to TRBJ2-1; no clear D gene. The CDR3 spans 17 residues. V lost 4 bases and J lost 6, with 22 bases in between. Germline CDR1 and CDR2: SGHTA and FQGNSA. The CDR3 region has the DNA TGTGCCAGCAGCTACCGTCTGCAGTTGGGTGTGGGCAATGAGCAGTTCTTC. Amino acids: CASSYRLQLGVGNEQFF.

This chain joins TRBV10-3 and TRBJ2-5, with 10 nucleotides matching TRBD2. The J call may be incorrect, as the DNA end agrees better with TRBJ2-7. This CDR3 is 15 amino acids long. Germline CDR1 and CDR2: ENHRY and SYGVKD. The chain's CDR3 is CAIRASGSNADEQYF. The CDR3 DNA reads as TGTGCCATCAGAGCTAGCGGGAGTAACGCGGACGAGCAGTACTTC.

The CDR3 here is CASSVATGFTDTQYF. Here the CDR3 DNA reads TGTGCCAGCAGCGTAGCTACCGGGTTCACAGATACGCAGTATTTT. J is TRBJ2-3 and V is TRBV9; no clear D. This CDR3 has 15 residues. The ends were cut back, 0 bases at V and 2 bases at J, with 10 bases in the middle. Germline V gives CDR1 SGDLS, CDR2 YYNGEE.

CDR3 protein: CASSEVTGNQPQHF. Here the CDR3 DNA reads TGTGCCAGCAGTGAAGTGACAGGGAATCAGCCCCAGCATTTT. The V gene is TRBV6-1, the J gene TRBJ1-5, with 7 bases matching TRBD1. The CDR3 is 14 residues long. Germline lookup yields CDR1 MNHNS and CDR2 SASEGT. V gave up 1 base and J gave up 4 bases; unmatched junction bases: 1.

The chain has TRBV30 and TRBJ1-4, with 7 bases matching TRBD1. The V gene end was trimmed by 8 bases and the J gene end by 4 bases; junction bases not matched to a gene: 7. The CDR3 runs 13 residues. The germline V gene has CDR1 GTSNPN and CDR2 SVGIG (reference sequence). The CDR3 is CARRGQFNEKLFF. CDR3 nucleotide sequence: TGTGCCAGACGGGGACAGTTTAATGAAAAACTGTTTTTT.

This clone has more than one count but fewer than ten. V gene TRBV9 combines with J gene TRBJ1-1; D might be TRBD1 (5 bases). The germline V gene has CDR1 SGDLS and CDR2 YYNGEE. CDR3 length: 12 amino acids. Trimming took off 4 bases at V and 5 bases at J, with 9 bases between the two ends. CDR3 DNA sequence: TGTGCCAGCAGCATGGGGGGGACTGAAGCTTTCTTT. Protein sequence: CASSMGGTEAFF.

As to this clone: One end of the junction is discordant with germline, which a read error may explain. The rearrangement links TRBV2 to TRBJ1-1; the match to TRBD1 covers 8 bases. The CDR3 totals 11 residues. CDR1 and CDR2 from the germline V gene are SNHLY and FYNNEI. The CDR3 spells CASSGKNRGVF. The CDR3 DNA is TGTGCCAGCAGCGGAAAAAACAGGGGGGTCTTT. Filled out from reference TRBV2 and TRBJ1-1, the complete variable domain reads EPEVTQTPSHQVTQMGQEVILRCVPISNHLYFYWYRQILGQKVEFLVSFYNNEISEKSEIFDDQFSVERPDGSNFTLKIRSTKLEDSAMYFCASSGKNRGVFGQGTRLTVV.

V and J are TRBV11-2 and TRBJ1-5, with a tentative D call TRBD1 (5 bases). Germline V gene data show CDR1 as SGHAT and CDR2 as FQNNGV. The length of the CDR3 is 15 residues. The V end was cut by 1 base, the J end by 1 base, with 8 bases between. CDR3 nucleotide sequence: TGTGCCAGCAGCTTAGTCCGGGGGAGCAATCAGCCCCAGCATTTT. Its translation is CASSLVRGSNQPQHF.

A word on this clone: Other DNA sequences in this specimen translate into the identical CDR3. The rearrangement links TRBV28 to TRBJ1-5, with unresolved D. Trimming stripped 1 base from V and 4 bases from J, with 2 bases between. The CDR3 sequence is 12 residues long. The germline gives CDR1 MDHEN, CDR2 SYDVKM. CDR3 sequence: CASSLFNQPQHF. The CDR3 nucleotides read TGTGCCAGCAGTTTATTTAATCAGCCCCAGCATTTT.

This chain uses TRBV5-4 with TRBJ2-6; D is ambiguous. Germline V gene lookup returns CDR1 SGHNT and CDR2 YYREEE (reference sequence). V was trimmed by 0 bases and J by 3 bases, leaving 19 bases between them. The CDR3 runs to 19 residues. CDR3 nucleotides: TGTGCCAGCAGCTTGGCTGTTTGGGATCTTAATCGTGGGGCCAACGTCCTGACTTTC. It codes for CASSLAVWDLNRGANVLTF.

Points on this clone: Other DNA variants within this sample encode the same CDR3. The chain recombines TRBV28 with TRBJ1-2, with no clear D. This CDR3 has 11 residues. Germline V gene data show CDR1 as MDHEN and CDR2 as SYDVKM. V lost 2 bases, J lost 6 bases, and 4 bases lay in between. The CDR3 spells CASSLLNGYTF. For the CDR3, the DNA is TGTGCCAGCAGTTTACTGAATGGCTACACCTTC.

The J gene is TRBJ2-7, the V gene TRBV5-4, with 11 bases that match TRBD2. Germline V gene sequence: CDR1 SGHNT, CDR2 YYREEE (reference sequence). The CDR3 has 14 amino acids. V was pared by 4 bases and J by 7 bases, with 7 bases of the junction left unmatched. This CDR3 is CASSIAGGMLEQYF. As DNA, the CDR3 is TGTGCCAGCAGCATAGCGGGAGGGATGCTGGAGCAGTACTTC.

The J gene is TRBJ2-5, the V gene TRBV7-2; 9 bases align to TRBD1. J gave up 2 bases and V 5 bases, and 9 bases lay outside the gene matches. Germline CDR1 reads SGHTA; CDR2 reads FQGNSA. CDR3 size: 16 residues. CDR3 sequence reads: CASSQDRGGPQETQYF. The DNA of the CDR3 is TGTGCCAGCAGCCAAGACAGGGGGGGTCCGCAAGAGACCCAGTACTTC.

This chain connects TRBV28 to TRBJ2-7; 8 bases line up with TRBD2. Germline trimming cut 5 bases from V and 7 bases from J; bases unmatched to any gene: 13. There are 15 residues in the CDR3. Per the germline V gene, CDR1 is MDHEN and CDR2 is SYDVKM. In DNA form, the CDR3 reads TGTGCCAGCAGTGGGGGGGCAGCGGGAGCTGGAGAGCAGTACTTC. It encodes CASSGGAAGAGEQYF.